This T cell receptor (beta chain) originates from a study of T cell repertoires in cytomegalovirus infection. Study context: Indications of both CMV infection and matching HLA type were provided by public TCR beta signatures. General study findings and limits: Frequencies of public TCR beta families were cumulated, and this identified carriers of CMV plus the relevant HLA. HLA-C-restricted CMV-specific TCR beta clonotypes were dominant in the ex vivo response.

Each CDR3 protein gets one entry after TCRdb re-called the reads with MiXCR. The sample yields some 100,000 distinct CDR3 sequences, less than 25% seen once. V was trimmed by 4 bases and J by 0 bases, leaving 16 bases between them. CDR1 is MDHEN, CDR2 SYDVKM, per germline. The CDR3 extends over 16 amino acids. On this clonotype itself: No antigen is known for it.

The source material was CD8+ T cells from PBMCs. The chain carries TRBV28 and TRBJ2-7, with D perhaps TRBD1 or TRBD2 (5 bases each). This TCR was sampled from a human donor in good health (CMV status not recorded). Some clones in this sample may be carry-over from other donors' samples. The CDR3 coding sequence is TGTGCCAGCAGTTCCCCCGGGACCGACAGCTCCTACGAGCAGTACTTC. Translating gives CASSSPGTDSSYEQYF. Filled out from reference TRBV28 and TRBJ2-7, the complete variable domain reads DVKVTQSSRYLVKRTGEKVFLECVQDMDHENMFWYRQDPGLGLRLIYFSYDVKMKEKGDIPEGYSVSREKKERFSLILESASTNQTSMYLCASSSPGTDSSYEQYFGPGTRLTVT.